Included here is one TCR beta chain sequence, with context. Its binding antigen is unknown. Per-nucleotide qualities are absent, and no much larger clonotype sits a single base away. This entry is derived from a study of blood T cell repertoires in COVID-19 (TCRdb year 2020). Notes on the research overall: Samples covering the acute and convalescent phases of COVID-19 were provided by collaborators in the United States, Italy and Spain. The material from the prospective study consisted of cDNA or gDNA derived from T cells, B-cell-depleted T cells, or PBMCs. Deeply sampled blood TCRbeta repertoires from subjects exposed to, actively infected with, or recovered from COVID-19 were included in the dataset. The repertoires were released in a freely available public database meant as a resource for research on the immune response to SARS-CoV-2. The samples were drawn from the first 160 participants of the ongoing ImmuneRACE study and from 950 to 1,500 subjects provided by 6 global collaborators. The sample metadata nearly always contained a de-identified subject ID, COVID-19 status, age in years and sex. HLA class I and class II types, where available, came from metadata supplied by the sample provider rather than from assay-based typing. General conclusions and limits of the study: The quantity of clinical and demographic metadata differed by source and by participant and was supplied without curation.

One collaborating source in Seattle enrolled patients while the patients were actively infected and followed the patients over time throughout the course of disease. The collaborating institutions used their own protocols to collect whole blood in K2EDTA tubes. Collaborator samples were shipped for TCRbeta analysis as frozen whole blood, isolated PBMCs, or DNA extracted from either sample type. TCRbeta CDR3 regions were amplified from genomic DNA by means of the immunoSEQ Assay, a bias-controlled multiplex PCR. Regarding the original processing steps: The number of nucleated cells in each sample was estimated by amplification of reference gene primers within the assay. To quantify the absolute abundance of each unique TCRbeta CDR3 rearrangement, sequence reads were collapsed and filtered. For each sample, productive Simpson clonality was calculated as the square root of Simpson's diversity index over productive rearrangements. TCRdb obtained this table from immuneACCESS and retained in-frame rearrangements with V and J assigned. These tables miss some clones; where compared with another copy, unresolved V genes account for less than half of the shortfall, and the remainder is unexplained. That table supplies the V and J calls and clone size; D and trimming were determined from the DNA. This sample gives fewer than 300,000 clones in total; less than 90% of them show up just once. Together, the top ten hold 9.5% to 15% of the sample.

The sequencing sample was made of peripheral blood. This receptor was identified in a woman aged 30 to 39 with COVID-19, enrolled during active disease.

The CDR3 region reads CASSHTLGLAEYNEQFF. The sequenced DNA is TGCGCCAGCAGCCATACTTTGGGCCTAGCGGAGTACAATGAGCAGTTCTTC. The rearranged chain carries TRBV4-1 and TRBJ2-1; 7 junctional bases match TRBD2. Based on the germline V gene, the CDR1 and CDR2 sequences are MGHRA and YSYEKL. Including cysteine and phenylalanine, the CDR3 has 17 amino acids. Only the CDR3 portion is preserved as DNA: 51 bases, with reading frame beginning at the first base. Compared with germline, V lacks 3 bases and J lacks 4 bases; bases without a gene match: 12.